These 4 T cell receptor beta chains were all obtained from the same sample, sequenced in a study of cytomegalovirus exposure and HLA in healthy donors. It was with 60 Vbeta and 13 Jbeta primers that the PCR ran. The data were produced by immunoSEQ multiplex PCR, yet TCRdb's version contains in-frame clones alone and is incomplete. The sample lists approximately 180,000 clones, over 60% occurring once. The sequenced material came from PBMCs. These receptors were collected from a woman in her thirties or forties in good health and CMV-seronegative.

The chain employs TRBV14 and TRBJ2-1; 7 bases map to TRBD1. J gave up 5 bases and V 5 bases, and 9 bases lay outside the gene matches. The germline gives CDR1 SGHDN, CDR2 FVKESK. The CDR3 extends over 15 amino acids. CDR3 DNA: TGTGCCAGCAGCGAGTGGGACAGTCAACACAATGAGCAGTTCTTC. Protein: CASSEWDSQHNEQFF.

This chain joins TRBV10-3 and TRBJ2-1, with 9 bases lining up with TRBD2. Germline V CDR1 and CDR2: ENHRY, SYGVKD. The CDR3 spans 16 residues. With 7 bases clipped from V and 8 bases from J, the junction kept 15 bases outside the gene matches. CDR3 coding DNA: TGTGCCATCATGGAACCGACGAGCGGGAGGACCTATGAGCAGTTCTTC. This gives the protein CAIMEPTSGRTYEQFF.

The chain combines TRBV19 with TRBJ1-2; 7 bases align to TRBD1. Losses at the gene ends were 0 bases for V and 5 bases for J; bases not matched to a gene: 0. Germline CDR1 reads LNHDA; CDR2 reads SQIVND (reference sequence). The CDR3 is 13 amino acids. The CDR3 loop is CASSIDRGYGYTF. The DNA for the CDR3 is TGTGCCAGTAGTATAGACAGGGGGTATGGCTACACCTTC.

The chain employs TRBV27 and TRBJ1-4; D remains ambiguous. The V and J ends lost 2 bases and 4 bases respectively, with 5 bases between them. Germline V CDR1 and CDR2: MNHEY, SMNVEV (reference sequence). This CDR3 has 13 residues. CDR3 sequence (DNA): TGTGCCAGCAGTTTAGCCAGTAATGAAAAACTGTTTTTT. It is translated as CASSLASNEKLFF.